This record looks at one TCR beta chain sequence and its context. Its specificity is not known. This CDR3 has 12 residues. J was trimmed by 6 bases and V by 5 bases; bases with no gene match: 3. The germline gives CDR1 SGHTA, CDR2 FQGNSA. Libraries were prepared by immunoSEQ multiplex PCR; TCRdb keeps only in-frame clonotypes and omits some of them. The sample includes 25,000 to 30,000 clones, under 95% of them seen just once. This sample stems from a study of T cell clonotyping in hematopoietic cell transplantation. General study findings and limits: Pathologically expanded recipient clonotypes increased progressively from day 30 to day 180 as diversity fell. Few recipient clonotypes overlapped donors; over 95% were de novo at given depth. Graft donor and pretransplant recipient Inverse Simpson Index values predicted broader posttransplant TCR diversity.

Specified time point: recipient sample about 28 days before transplant, after cytoreduction. Source: peripheral blood mononuclear cells, taken before stem cell transplant. This receptor was taken from a man aged 45-65 years with acute myeloid leukemia. Some clones in this sample may be carry-over from other donors' samples. V and J are TRBV7-2 and TRBJ2-7; 8 bases agree with TRBD1. The CDR3 here is CASSGRGPEQYF. The DNA of the CDR3 is TGTGCCAGCAGCGGCAGGGGGCCCGAGCAGTACTTC.